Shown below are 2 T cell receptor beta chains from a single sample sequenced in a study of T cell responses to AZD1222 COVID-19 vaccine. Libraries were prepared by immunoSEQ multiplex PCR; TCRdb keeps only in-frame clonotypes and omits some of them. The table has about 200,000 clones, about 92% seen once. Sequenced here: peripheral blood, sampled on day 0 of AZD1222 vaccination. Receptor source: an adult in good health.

CDR3 sequence reads: CAWSVGTEAFF. In DNA, the CDR3 is TGTGCCTGGAGTGTAGGCACTGAAGCTTTCTTT. V is TRBV30 and J is TRBJ1-1; D gene uncertain. CDR3 length: 11 residues. The germline V and J ends were trimmed by 0 bases and 4 bases, with 3 bases remaining between them. Germline CDR1 and CDR2: GTSNPN and SVGIG (reference sequence).

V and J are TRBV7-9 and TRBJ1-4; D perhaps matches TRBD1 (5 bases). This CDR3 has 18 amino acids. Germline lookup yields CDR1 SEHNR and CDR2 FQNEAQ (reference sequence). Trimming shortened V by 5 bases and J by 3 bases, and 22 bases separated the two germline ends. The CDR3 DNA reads TGTGCCAGCAGCCCCCGTGTATTGAGTGCACAGGCTAATGAAAAACTGTTTTTT. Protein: CASSPRVLSAQANEKLFF.